The 26 T cell receptor beta chains below were found in one sample sequenced in a study of T cells after yellow fever vaccination. TCRdb analysed the 5' RACE reads with MiXCR anew, one entry per CDR3 protein. Among around 300,000 distinct CDR3 sequences listed, under 15% were seen once. Sample: CD4+ T cells sorted from PBMCs, taken 45 days after the yellow fever booster vaccination. Every receptor here comes from a man in his thirties or forties who received the YFV17D yellow fever vaccine.

V is TRBV7-9 and J is TRBJ2-7; D possibly corresponds to TRBD1 (6 bases). CDR1 SEHNR and CDR2 FQNEAQ come from the germline V gene (reference sequence). The CDR3 has 16 residues. V was pared by 3 bases and J by 2 bases, with 17 bases between. The CDR3 bases are TGTGCCAGCAGCTTTTTAGTGGATAGGGGGACCTACGAGCAGTACTTC. Translating gives CASSFLVDRGTYEQYF.

This clonotype was seen at least ten times. The V call is TRBV20-1, the J call TRBJ2-7; D unresolved. Looked up from germline, CDR1 is DFQATT and CDR2 is SNEGSKA (reference sequence). The CDR3 extends over 12 amino acids. Trimming removed 1 base from V and 6 bases from J, with 10 bases in between. The CDR3 sequence is CSARGRAAEQYF. CDR3 nucleotides: TGCAGTGCTAGAGGTCGTGCAGCCGAGCAGTACTTC.

As for this clonotype: One junction end disagrees with the germline gene, perhaps due to a read error. J is TRBJ1-2 and V is TRBV3-1; 8 bases map to TRBD1. The CDR3 loop spans 14 amino acids. CDR1 is LGHDT and CDR2 is YNNKEL in the germline V gene (reference sequence). The CDR3 sequence: CTSSQGAFIYGYTF. The CDR3 nucleotides read TGTACCAGCAGCCAGGGGGCTTTTATCTATGGCTACACCTTC.

This clonotype was recorded a few times. The V and J genes are TRBV27 and TRBJ2-1; D is unclear. There are 15 residues in the CDR3. Germline CDR1 reads MNHEY; CDR2 reads SMNVEV (reference sequence). Deletions cut 1 base from V and 7 bases from J, with 14 bases between. The CDR3 reads CASSLLSLSGNEQFF. The CDR3 DNA reads TGTGCCAGCAGTTTATTAAGCCTGTCTGGGAATGAGCAGTTCTTC.

This clonotype was seen more than once but under ten times. This chain uses TRBV4-2 with TRBJ2-7; D is perhaps TRBD1 (6 bases). The CDR3 is 14 residues long. Germline-derived CDR1 and CDR2 are LGHNA and YNFKEQ. Trimming stripped 1 base from V and 3 bases from J, with 10 bases between. CDR3 protein: CASSQAGTLYEQYF. The CDR3 nucleotides are TGTGCCAGCAGCCAAGCAGGGACACTCTACGAGCAGTACTTC.

The chain recombines TRBV14 with TRBJ2-1; D is unclear. V lost 3 bases and J lost 13, with 16 bases in between. Per germline, CDR1 SGHDN and CDR2 FVKESK. CDR3 length equals 13 residues. The CDR3 bases are TGTGCCAGCAGCCAGGCCAGCAGTGGGGTACAGTTCTTC. This encodes CASSQASSGVQFF.

This clonotype came up many times. The chain uses TRBV7-2 and TRBJ2-3; D perhaps matches TRBD2 (5 bases). V was clipped by 1 base and J by 8 bases, with 13 bases between them. This CDR3 spans 14 amino acids. Germline V gene data show CDR1 as SGHTA and CDR2 as FQGNSA. As DNA, the CDR3 is TGTGCCAGCAGCTTAGATAGGACGGCGGGTACGCAGTATTTT. Amino acid sequence: CASSLDRTAGTQYF.

This clonotype occurred a few times. The chain joins TRBV5-8 to TRBJ2-3; D gene uncertain. Per the germline V gene, CDR1 is SGHTS and CDR2 is YDEGEE. This CDR3 spans 13 amino acids. The V and J ends lost 3 bases and 2 bases respectively, with 7 bases between them. Here the CDR3 DNA reads TGTGCCAGCAGCTCAAGGCCCACAGATACGCAGTATTTT. Residues: CASSSRPTDTQYF.

This clonotype appeared once. The junction departs from germline at one end; a sequencing error may be responsible. The chain has TRBV10-3 and TRBJ2-5; D is possibly TRBD2 (6 bases). The CDR3 is 16 residues long. Germline lookup yields CDR1 ENHRY and CDR2 SYGVKD. The CDR3 spells CAISPLGSGTQESQYF. CDR3 in DNA: TGTGCCATCAGTCCCCTCGGGTCAGGGACTCAAGAGAGCCAGTACTTC.

This clonotype has a handful of counts. This chain links TRBV7-2 with TRBJ2-5, with 8 bases fitting TRBD2. Looked up from germline, CDR1 is SGHTA and CDR2 is FQGNSA. V gave up 0 bases and J gave up 5 bases; unmatched junction bases: 5. CDR3 length equals 15 residues. The CDR3 region is CASSLAAGETETQYF. The CDR3 DNA is TGTGCCAGCAGCTTAGCAGCGGGAGAGACGGAGACCCAGTACTTC.

In its sample, this clonotype was seen many times. The rearrangement uses TRBV7-6 and TRBJ2-7, with 12 bases fitting TRBD2. The CDR3 contains 15 residues. The J segment lost 4 bases and the V segment lost 1 base, leaving 2 bases of the junction unmatched. Germline V CDR1 and CDR2: SGHVS, FNYEAQ. CDR3 amino acids: CASSLETSGSYEQYF. The DNA of the CDR3 is TGTGCCAGCAGCTTAGAGACTAGCGGGAGTTACGAGCAGTACTTC.

This sequence joins TRBV24-1 and TRBJ1-5; D gene ambiguous. CDR3 length equals 12 residues. V lost 12 bases, J lost 2 bases, and 10 bases lay in between. Per the germline V gene, CDR1 is KGHDR and CDR2 is SFDVKD. The CDR3 nucleotides read TGTGCCCCCCCCCTTGGCAATCAGCCCCAGCATTTT. It codes for CAPPLGNQPQHF.

This clonotype was seen repeatedly, ten times or more. CDR3 sequence: CSAKLARPQETQYF. CDR3 bases: TGCAGTGCTAAGCTGGCTAGACCTCAAGAGACCCAGTACTTC. V is TRBV20-1 and J is TRBJ2-5; D is undetermined. This CDR3 comprises 14 residues. V dropped 4 bases and J dropped 2 bases, with 14 bases sitting between them. Germline lookup yields CDR1 DFQATT and CDR2 SNEGSKA (reference sequence).

The V and J genes are TRBV7-2 and TRBJ2-1, with 7 bases aligning to TRBD2. Per the germline V gene, CDR1 is SGHTA and CDR2 is FQGNSA. The CDR3 is 14 amino acids. V dropped 8 bases and J dropped 9; count of bases not matched to a gene: 13. The CDR3 sequence is CASSRDYRLREQFF. CDR3 bases: TGTGCCAGCTCCCGGGACTACAGGCTCCGTGAGCAGTTCTTC.

This clonotype showed up many times. The rearrangement uses TRBV6-1 and TRBJ2-7; 11 nucleotides agree with TRBD2. The CDR3 length is 14 residues. The junction had 5 bases not matched to a gene; V was cut back by 6 bases and J by 4 bases. Germline V gene lookup returns CDR1 MNHNS and CDR2 SASEGT. The CDR3 here is CASSRLAGPYEQYF. The DNA for the CDR3 is TGTGCCAGCAGCAGACTAGCGGGACCTTACGAGCAGTACTTC.

Only a few counts were recorded for this clonotype. The rearrangement uses TRBV12-3 or TRBV12-4 and TRBJ2-7, with 9 bases lining up with TRBD2. Germline trimming cut 7 bases from V and 2 bases from J; bases unmatched to any gene: 9. The CDR3 consists of 15 residues. The CDR3 DNA is TGTGCCAGCACGTGGTCGGCTAGCGGGACCTACGAGCAGTACTTC. Protein: CASTWSASGTYEQYF.

The sample holds a few counts of this clonotype. The chain is built from TRBV20-1 and TRBJ2-7, with D perhaps matching TRBD2 (6 bases). The CDR3 runs 15 residues. Germline V gene lookup returns CDR1 DFQATT and CDR2 SNEGSKA (reference sequence). V lost 5 bases and J 2 bases, leaving 19 bases between the germline ends. CDR3 DNA sequence: TGCAGTGCTGGAGGCGGGGAGAGGTTAACCTACGAGCAGTACTTC. Translation gives CSAGGGERLTYEQYF.

This clonotype came up a few times. V usage is TRBV5-1 and J usage is TRBJ2-7; the D gene is possibly TRBD1 (6 bases). This CDR3 has 14 amino acids. V gave up 5 bases and J gave up 0 bases, with 12 bases separating them. Germline values: CDR1 SGHRS, CDR2 YFSETQ. CDR3 sequence (DNA): TGCGCCAGCAGATCCGAGGGGGACTCCTACGAGCAGTACTTC. Translated: CASRSEGDSYEQYF.

A few counts support this clonotype. This sequence joins TRBV20-1 and TRBJ1-2, with D perhaps matching TRBD1 (5 bases). The V end was cut by 5 bases, the J end by 3 bases, with 7 bases between. Per the germline V gene, CDR1 is DFQATT and CDR2 is SNEGSKA (reference sequence). The CDR3 runs 11 residues. DNA of the CDR3: TGCAGTGCTGGGACGGACTATGGCTACACCTTC. It yields the protein CSAGTDYGYTF.

This clonotype was found a few times. The V and J genes are TRBV6-2 or TRBV6-3 and TRBJ2-5; the match to TRBD2 covers 8 bases. From germline, CDR1 is MNHEY and CDR2 SVGEGT. The junction had 7 bases not matched to a gene; V was cut back by 2 bases and J by 2 bases. The CDR3 sequence is 16 residues long. CDR3 loop: CASSYEASGLQETQYF. In nucleotides, the CDR3 is TGTGCCAGCAGTTACGAGGCTAGCGGGTTACAAGAGACCCAGTACTTC.

The chain recombines TRBV7-2 with TRBJ2-7; tentatively, D is TRBD2 (5 bases). In germline, CDR1 is SGHTA, CDR2 FQGNSA. V lost 1 base and J lost 4, with 11 bases in between. The CDR3 runs to 14 residues. In DNA, the CDR3 is TGTGCCAGCAGCTTAGAGGGAGTGAAATACGAGCAGTACTTC. This encodes CASSLEGVKYEQYF.

This clonotype appeared a few times. CDR3 in amino acids: CASRPPVGDRGQKDTQYF. CDR3 nucleotide sequence: TGTGCCAGCAGACCCCCGGTGGGGGACAGGGGGCAAAAAGATACGCAGTATTTT. V and J are TRBV6-5 and TRBJ2-3; 12 bases map to TRBD1. Germline assignment: CDR1 MNHEY and CDR2 SVGAGI. J was trimmed by 5 bases and V by 6 bases; bases with no gene match: 15. The CDR3 runs 18 residues.

This clonotype was detected only a few times. The rearrangement links TRBV28 to TRBJ2-5; 7 nucleotides agree with TRBD2. Trimming took 4 bases from V and 4 from J; bases not matched to a gene: 12. CDR3 length: 16 residues. CDR1 is MDHEN, CDR2 SYDVKM, per germline. The CDR3 is CASSSPTSRYRETQYF. DNA for the CDR3: TGTGCCAGCAGTTCTCCGACTAGCCGCTATCGAGAGACCCAGTACTTC. Full variable domain (missing parts from reference TRBV28 and TRBJ2-5): DVKVTQSSRYLVKRTGEKVFLECVQDMDHENMFWYRQDPGLGLRLIYFSYDVKMKEKGDIPEGYSVSREKKERFSLILESASTNQTSMYLCASSSPTSRYRETQYFGPGTRLLVL.

The chain has TRBV7-9 and TRBJ1-1, with a weak D call TRBD1 (6 bases). Germline CDR1 SEHNR, CDR2 FQNEAQ (reference sequence). V was pared by 5 bases and J by 4 bases, with 14 bases between. The CDR3 is 14 amino acids. The chain's CDR3 is CASSRADRPTEAFF. The CDR3 coding sequence is TGTGCCAGCAGCCGAGCCGACAGGCCCACTGAAGCTTTCTTT.

The V call is TRBV29-1, the J call TRBJ2-1, with 7 bases lining up with TRBD2. The CDR3 is made up of 15 amino acids. Trimming took 5 bases from V and 0 from J; bases not matched to a gene: 7. CDR1 is SQVTM, CDR2 ANQGSEA, per germline. CDR3 sequence (DNA): TGCAGCGTTTCCGGGACTACCGGCTCCTACAATGAGCAGTTCTTC. This sequence encodes CSVSGTTGSYNEQFF.

The V and J genes are TRBV7-2 and TRBJ2-4; 9 bases line up with TRBD2. The CDR3 runs 13 residues. Germline V gene sequence: CDR1 SGHTA, CDR2 FQGNSA. Trimming took 2 bases from V and 14 from J; bases not matched to a gene: 7. The CDR3 spells CASSLWVGGREYF. CDR3 sequence (DNA): TGTGCCAGCAGCTTATGGGTCGGCGGGAGGGAGTACTTC.